This entry is about one T cell receptor beta chain. The data were obtained in a study of blood T cell repertoires in COVID-19. Overall study: Italy, Spain and the United States were the sources of the convalescent and acute COVID-19 samples.

Original analysis: Researchers report that nucleated cell counts were estimated from reference gene primer amplification. Measured with immunoSEQ multiplex PCR; TCRdb has only the in-frame clones, and not every one. V, J and clone size derive from that table, while D and trimming were established from the DNA sequence. The repertoire holds about 150,000 clones, with 75% to 90% as singletons. Enrollees, about 18 to 89 years old, lived in 24 US areas. In the 2 weeks before study entry, exposed participants met a COVID-19 case, which was PCR-confirmed or clinician-diagnosed. The junction had 6 bases not matched to a gene; V was cut back by 4 bases and J by 2 bases. Per the germline V gene, CDR1 is SGHRS and CDR2 is YFSETQ. There are 15 residues in the CDR3.

This TCR came from a woman aged 40 to 49 who had been exposed to COVID-19. Sequencing was performed on PBMCs or T cells enriched from blood (not recorded which). This sequence joins TRBV5-1 and TRBJ1-5, with 7 bases lining up with TRBD1. The CDR3 nucleotides read TGCGCCAGCAGCCCGGGACAGTTAGGCAATCAGCCCCAGCATTTT. This sequence encodes CASSPGQLGNQPQHF.